This TCR beta chain was documented in a study of blood T cell repertoires in COVID-19. Overall study: Collection of acute and convalescent COVID-19 samples took place in the United States, Italy and Spain. Sources were T cells, B-cell-depleted T cells, or PBMCs; the material itself was cDNA or gDNA.

As handled by the study authors: Amplifying reference gene primers gave estimates of nucleated cell counts. The method was immunoSEQ multiplex PCR; TCRdb's version includes in-frame clones alone and lacks a portion of them. V and J calls and clone size are copied from that table; D and trimming were computed from the DNA. The sample has about 220,000 clones; around 82% are singletons. This CDR3 region has 14 residues. Germline V CDR1 and CDR2: SGHNT, YENEEA. With 5 bases clipped from V and 0 bases from J, the junction kept 3 bases outside the gene matches. This receptor was taken from a woman of 80 years or more with acute or convalescent COVID-19. The sample consisted of peripheral blood. This rearrangement joins TRBV11-3 to TRBJ1-1, with 7 nucleotides matching TRBD1. DNA for the CDR3: TGTGCCAGCAGCCCAGGGGGTCTGAACACTGAAGCTTTCTTT. Its translation is CASSPGGLNTEAFF. The variable domain in full, completed from reference TRBV11-3 and TRBJ1-1, reads EAGVVQSPRYKIIEKKQPVAFWCNPISGHNTLYWYLQNLGQGPELLIRYENEEAVDDSQLPKDRFSAERLKGVDSTLKIQPAELGDSAVYLCASSPGGLNTEAFFGQGTRLTVV.